Each of the 21 T cell receptor beta chains below was sequenced from the same sample in a study of blood T cell repertoires in COVID-19. This table comes from immunoSEQ multiplex PCR, and its TCRdb copy is limited to in-frame clones, with some not included. The sample has fewer than 300,000 clones; about nine tenths are singletons. Sequenced: peripheral blood. The receptor set was obtained from a woman in her twenties or thirties with COVID-19, enrolled during active disease.

CDR3 sequence: CATSRTSGATDTQYF. In DNA, the CDR3 is TGTGCCACCAGTAGGACTAGCGGAGCCACAGATACGCAGTATTTT. The gene calls are TRBV24-1 and TRBJ2-3; the match to TRBD2 covers 10 bases. Germline V gene lookup returns CDR1 KGHDR and CDR2 SFDVKD. V was pared by 6 bases and J by 2 bases, with 4 bases of the junction left unmatched. This CDR3 spans 15 amino acids.

The chain employs TRBV24-1 and TRBJ2-1; 13 bases fit TRBD2. Per germline, CDR1 KGHDR and CDR2 SFDVKD. This CDR3 spans 17 amino acids. V was clipped by 6 bases and J by 0 bases; unmatched bases: 4. The CDR3 DNA reads TGTGCCACCAGTTCCAGGACTAGCGGGAGCTCCTACAATGAGCAGTTCTTC. Encoded protein: CATSSRTSGSSYNEQFF.

This chain links TRBV7-9 with TRBJ1-1, with unresolved D. Germline V lookup: CDR1 SEHNR, CDR2 FQNEAQ (reference sequence). Trimming pared 3 bases from V and 5 bases from J, leaving 13 bases between. CDR3 length equals 14 residues. The DNA of the CDR3 is TGTGCCAGCAGCTTTCGTGAGGGATCTACTGAAGCTTTCTTT. Encoded protein: CASSFREGSTEAFF.

V gene TRBV11-2 combines with J gene TRBJ2-1, with D maybe TRBD2 (5 bases). CDR3 length equals 14 residues. Germline CDR1 SGHAT, CDR2 FQNNGV. V was cut by 1 base and J by 5 bases, with 9 bases left in between. CDR3 sequence (DNA): TGTGCCAGCAGCTTAGGGGCGGGCGACAATGAGCAGTTCTTC. It specifies CASSLGAGDNEQFF.

V and J are TRBV19 and TRBJ2-3, with 7 bases identical to TRBD2. Germline V lookup: CDR1 LNHDA, CDR2 SQIVND (reference sequence). The junction had 8 bases not matched to a gene; V was cut back by 3 bases and J by 5 bases. The length of the CDR3 is 15 residues. The CDR3 sequence is CASSIGAAGLDTQYF. The CDR3 DNA reads TGTGCCAGTAGTATCGGGGCAGCGGGACTAGATACGCAGTATTTT. Full variable domain (missing parts from reference TRBV19 and TRBJ2-3): DGGITQSPKYLFRKEGQNVTLSCEQNLNHDAMYWYRQDPGQGLRLIYYSQIVNDFQKGDIAEGYSVSREKKESFPLTVTSAQKNPTAFYLCASSIGAAGLDTQYFGPGTRLTVL.

The V gene is TRBV19, the J gene TRBJ1-2, with 7 bases matching TRBD1. CDR3 length equals 13 residues. Trimming cost V 9 bases and J 8 bases; bases outside gene matches: 12. Germline values: CDR1 LNHDA, CDR2 SQIVND (reference sequence). As DNA, the CDR3 is TGTGCCAGCGCCGGGACAGTTTTATTAGGCTACACCTTC. Encoded protein: CASAGTVLLGYTF.

The chain links TRBV6-1 to TRBJ1-2; D is ambiguous. Trimming removed 2 bases at V and 7 bases at J, with 8 bases between. Germline V gene sequence: CDR1 MNHNS, CDR2 SASEGT. CDR3 length equals 12 residues. CDR3 amino acids: CASSERGAGYTF. CDR3 bases: TGTGCCAGCAGTGAACGAGGTGCTGGCTACACCTTC.

V usage is TRBV19 and J usage is TRBJ2-3; perhaps TRBD2 as D (6 bases). The V gene's germline CDR1 is LNHDA and CDR2 SQIVND (reference sequence). The CDR3 sequence is 14 residues long. Between the trimmed V and J ends, which lost 7 bases and 5 bases, there was a span of 16 bases. The chain's CDR3 is CASTPGGRGDTQYF. The CDR3 coding sequence is TGTGCCAGTACCCCCGGGGGTCGGGGAGATACGCAGTATTTT.

The V and J genes are TRBV4-2 and TRBJ2-7; 10 nucleotides align to TRBD1. There are 22 residues in the CDR3. Germline values: CDR1 LGHNA, CDR2 YNFKEQ. The ends lost 1 base at V and 6 bases at J; junction bases unmatched: 27. The CDR3 sequence is CASSQVCRQPGQGTPLWCEQYF. In nucleotides, the CDR3 is TGTGCCAGCAGCCAAGTCTGTCGACAACCGGGACAGGGGACCCCCCTTTGGTGCGAGCAGTACTTC.

V and J are TRBV7-8 and TRBJ1-4, with TRBD1 matching over 7 bases. The CDR3 covers 16 residues. The germline CDR1 and CDR2 sequences are SGHVS and FQNEAQ. J lost 7 bases, V lost 2 bases, and 10 bases had no gene match. CDR3 sequence reads: CASSLRLTGSGEKLFF. The CDR3, as DNA: TGTGCCAGCAGCTTACGGTTGACAGGGTCGGGTGAAAAACTGTTTTTT.

The chain couples TRBV28 to TRBJ1-5; tentatively, D is TRBD1 (6 bases). The CDR3 has 13 residues. The germline V gene has CDR1 MDHEN and CDR2 SYDVKM. With 6 bases removed from V and 4 bases from J, the gap between germline ends came to 10 bases. In DNA, the CDR3 is TGTGCCAGCAGCCCTACAGGGAATCAGCCCCAGCATTTT. Its translation: CASSPTGNQPQHF.

The rearrangement links TRBV2 to TRBJ1-3; D may be TRBD1 (6 bases). Between the trimmed V and J ends, which lost 6 bases and 2 bases, there was a span of 11 bases. Germline CDR1 reads SNHLY; CDR2 reads FYNNEI. The CDR3 totals 14 residues. For the CDR3, the DNA is TGTGCCAGCAGCGTAACAGGGCCTGGAAACACCATATATTTT. Translation gives CASSVTGPGNTIYF.

The chain uses TRBV24-1 and TRBJ1-4, with 7 nucleotides matching TRBD1. The CDR3 spans 14 residues. Germline-derived CDR1 and CDR2 are KGHDR and SFDVKD. V was pared by 9 bases and J by 4 bases, with 7 bases of the junction left unmatched. The CDR3 coding sequence is TGTGCCACCTCCCCCGGGACAGTTAATGAAAAACTGTTTTTT. Translating it yields CATSPGTVNEKLFF.

The chain combines TRBV7-9 with TRBJ1-5; a weak D match, TRBD1 (5 bases). The CDR3 is made up of 13 amino acids. Between the trimmed V and J ends, which lost 1 base and 9 bases, there was a span of 10 bases. CDR1 is SEHNR and CDR2 is FQNEAQ in the germline V gene (reference sequence). The CDR3 loop reads CASSLVQGGPQHF. Written as DNA, the CDR3 is TGTGCCAGCAGCTTAGTCCAGGGAGGGCCCCAGCATTTT.

The chain uses TRBV19 and TRBJ1-4, with TRBD1 matching over 8 bases. The CDR3 spans 17 residues. In germline, CDR1 is LNHDA, CDR2 SQIVND (reference sequence). Trimming removed 5 bases from V and 3 bases from J; junction bases left unmatched: 11. The CDR3 region is CASSGGSRQGPNEKLFF. In nucleotides, the CDR3 is TGTGCCAGTAGTGGAGGAAGCCGACAGGGGCCTAATGAAAAACTGTTTTTT.

V and J are TRBV2 and TRBJ1-1, with D maybe TRBD1 (5 bases). The V gene's germline CDR1 is SNHLY and CDR2 FYNNEI. CDR3 length: 16 residues. V was trimmed by 0 bases and J by 3 bases, leaving 14 bases between them. CDR3 sequence: CASSEAPQDPDTEAFF. DNA of the CDR3: TGTGCCAGCAGTGAAGCACCACAGGACCCCGACACTGAAGCTTTCTTT.

The V and J genes are TRBV6-6 and TRBJ1-1, with no clear D. The length of the CDR3 is 13 residues. The V end was cut by 1 base, the J end by 3 bases, with 6 bases between. The germline CDR1 and CDR2 sequences are MNHNY and SVGAGI (reference sequence). The CDR3 sequence: CASSYYRDTEAFF. As DNA, the CDR3 is TGTGCCAGCAGTTACTATAGAGACACTGAAGCTTTCTTT.

The chain employs TRBV4-2 and TRBJ2-1, with 13 bases lining up with TRBD2. Per the germline V gene, CDR1 is LGHNA and CDR2 is YNFKEQ. The junction had 1 base not matched to a gene; V was cut back by 1 base and J by 1 base. This CDR3 is built from 17 residues. The CDR3 loop reads CASSQALAGGSYNEQFF. For the CDR3, the DNA is TGTGCCAGCAGCCAAGCACTAGCGGGAGGGTCCTACAATGAGCAGTTCTTC.

This chain joins TRBV15 and TRBJ2-7; D not resolved. Germline lookup yields CDR1 LNHNV and CDR2 YYDKDF (reference sequence). Trimming cost V 0 bases and J 3 bases, with 6 bases left between them. The CDR3 consists of 13 residues. CDR3 loop: CATSRDSYYEQYF. The CDR3 DNA reads TGTGCCACCAGCAGAGACAGTTACTACGAGCAGTACTTC.

This chain uses TRBV5-4 with TRBJ2-7; 11 nucleotides line up with TRBD1. CDR3 length: 16 amino acids. The germline V gene has CDR1 SGHNT and CDR2 YYREEE (reference sequence). V lost 2 bases and J lost 2; bases outside the gene matches: 6. For the CDR3, the DNA is TGTGCCAGCAGCTTCGAAGGGACAGGGGGGGCCTACGAGCAGTACTTC. It is translated as CASSFEGTGGAYEQYF.

The chain couples TRBV5-1 to TRBJ1-1; D uncertain. This CDR3 has 15 amino acids. Germline assignment: CDR1 SGHRS and CDR2 YFSETQ. The germline V and J ends were trimmed by 4 bases and 4 bases, with 17 bases remaining between them. The CDR3 loop is CASSPLEGMSTEAFF. CDR3 DNA sequence: TGCGCCAGCAGCCCCCTTGAGGGTATGAGCACTGAAGCTTTCTTT.